The rows below give T cell receptor beta chains drawn from one sample of a study of glioma-infiltrating T cells. TCRdb redid the calling of the multiplex PCR reads with MiXCR, one entry per CDR3 protein. The repertoire holds around 150,000 distinct CDR3 sequences, about two fifths seen once, with about 18% in the top ten. The sequencing sample was made of glioma tissue, nonneoplastic brain tissue, or PBMCs (not recorded which). These receptors were obtained from a human donor with low-grade glioma or glioblastoma, undergoing nonglioma brain surgery, or in good health (not recorded which). Each CDR3 is given with its conserved first and last residue. The order of the fields is D gene, J gene, V gene, clone size, CDR3 protein, CDR3 DNA. D genes are given only for firm matches. Rows give clone size only sometimes, using once, few, many, or a class for an expanded clone.

>-|TRBJ2-2|TRBV27|-
CASRPLGGNTGELFF
TGTGCCAGCAGGCCCCTCGGGGGCAACACCGGGGAGCTGTTTTTT
>TRBD2|TRBJ2-5|TRBV6-6|few
CASSYSGLAGGETQYF
TGTGCCAGCAGTTACTCGGGACTAGCGGGTGGAGAGACCCAGTACTTC
>-|TRBJ1-1|TRBV6-1|many
CASSEGLMNTEAFF
TGTGCCAGCAGTGAAGGGCTCATGAACACTGAAGCTTTCTTT
>TRBD1|TRBJ1-2|TRBV2|-
CASRGQTFYYGYTF
TGTGCCAGTAGGGGACAGACCTTTTACTATGGCTACACCTTC
>TRBD1|TRBJ1-2|TRBV28|few
CASSHDRGLGGYTF
TGTGCCAGCAGCCATGACAGGGGGCTAGGTGGCTACACCTTC
>-|TRBJ1-2|TRBV6-1|once
CASSTGQYLGGYTF
TGTGCCAGCAGCACCGGACAGTATCTCGGTGGCTACACCTTC
>-|TRBJ1-1|TRBV2|-
CASRRIQGYTEAFF
TGTGCCAGCAGACGGATACAGGGTTACACTGAAGCTTTCTTT
>-|TRBJ1-2|TRBV28|-
CASSLGQDSYGYTF
TGTGCCAGCAGTTTAGGGCAGGATTCCTATGGCTACACCTTC
>-|TRBJ1-1|TRBV7-2|few
CASTDVGGMNTEAFF
TGTGCCAGCACGGACGTCGGGGGGATGAACACTGAAGCTTTCTTT
>-|TRBJ2-1|TRBV6-1|-
CASSFRAHSYNEQFF
TGTGCCAGCAGTTTCCGGGCCCACTCCTACAATGAGCAGTTCTTC
>-|TRBJ2-1|TRBV7-8|many
CASQLESSYNEQFF
TGTGCCAGCCAGCTTGAGAGCTCCTACAATGAGCAGTTCTTC
>TRBD1|TRBJ2-2|TRBV2|-
CASRARGNTGELLF
TGTGCCAGCAGAGCCAGGGGGAACACCGGGGAGCTGCTTTTT
>-|TRBJ2-7|TRBV6-1|-
CASSEQYEQYF
TGTGCCAGCAGTGAACAATACGAGCAGTACTTC
>TRBD2|TRBJ2-7|TRBV2|-
CASSRTSGDSYEQYF
TGTGCCAGCAGTAGGACTAGCGGGGACTCCTACGAGCAGTACTTC
>-|TRBJ1-2|TRBV28|-
CASSFSTGRGSVYGYTF
TGTGCCAGCAGTTTCTCCACGGGGAGGGGAAGTGTCTATGGCTACACCTTC
>-|TRBJ2-2|TRBV20-1|-
CSARPYLTGELFF
TGCAGTGCTAGACCGTACCTCACCGGGGAGCTGTTTTTT
>-|TRBJ2-1|TRBV14|-
CASSQSRYNEQFF
TGTGCCAGCAGCCAAAGCAGGTACAATGAGCAGTTCTTC
>TRBD2|TRBJ2-7|TRBV20-1|-
CSARDGTSGASSYEQYF
TGCAGTGCTAGAGATGGCACTAGCGGGGCGAGCTCCTACGAGCAGTACTTC
>-|TRBJ2-2|TRBV7-2|few
CASSLQQYTGELFF
TGTGCCAGCAGCTTGCAACAGTACACCGGGGAGCTGTTTTTT
>-|TRBJ2-1|TRBV4-1|few
CASSRIGGKGDEQFF
TGCGCCAGCAGCCGGATTGGGGGGAAGGGCGATGAGCAGTTCTTC
>-|TRBJ1-3|TRBV20-1|-
CSAATGGNTIYF
TGCAGTGCAGCGACAGGAGGAAACACCATATATTTT
>-|TRBJ1-1|TRBV20-1|-
CSAPEKNTEAFF
TGCAGTGCCCCTGAGAAGAACACTGAAGCTTTCTTT
>-|TRBJ2-7|TRBV7-9|few
CASSPAVNYEQYF
TGTGCCAGCAGCCCAGCAGTGAACTACGAGCAGTACTTC
>TRBD1|TRBJ2-7|TRBV6-1|-
CASGQGAFIEQYF
TGTGCCAGCGGACAGGGGGCATTTATCGAGCAGTACTTC
>-|TRBJ2-3|TRBV28|-
CASSFVAGAGDTQYF
TGTGCCAGCAGTTTTGTGGCAGGCGCGGGAGATACGCAGTATTTT
>-|TRBJ2-6|TRBV25-1|many
CASSGWSSGANVLTF
TGTGCCAGCAGTGGTTGGAGCTCTGGGGCCAACGTCCTGACTTTC
>TRBD2|TRBJ2-1|TRBV2|-
CASRDYYNEQFF
TGTGCCAGCCGGGACTACTACAATGAGCAGTTCTTC
>-|TRBJ2-7|TRBV24-1|few
CANELGATGYEQYF
TGTGCCAACGAACTCGGGGCTACGGGCTACGAGCAGTACTTC
>-|TRBJ2-5|TRBV7-9|-
CASSPIIRAWGQETQYF
TGTGCCAGCAGCCCCATAATCCGGGCGTGGGGACAAGAGACCCAGTACTTC
>TRBD1|TRBJ1-2|TRBV6-1|few
CASSYGTVYGYTF
TGTGCCAGCAGCTACGGGACAGTCTATGGCTACACCTTC
>TRBD2|TRBJ2-4|TRBV10-3|-
CAISAGTSASMTLYF
TGTGCCATCAGTGCCGGGACTAGCGCTAGTATGACCCTTTACTTC
>-|TRBJ1-1|TRBV20-1|few
CSARGDTNLNTEAFF
TGCAGTGCTAGGGGGGACACCAACCTGAACACTGAAGCTTTCTTT
>TRBD1|TRBJ1-5|TRBV4-1|-
CASSQSTGGNQPQHF
TGCGCCAGCAGCCAGTCGACAGGGGGCAATCAGCCCCAGCATTTT
>-|TRBJ1-5|TRBV24-1|few
CATSDSRGTNQPQHF
TGTGCCACCAGTGATTCGCGAGGTACCAATCAGCCCCAGCATTTT
>-|TRBJ1-1|TRBV2|once
CASRSRTAMNTEAFF
TGTGCCAGCAGGAGCCGGACAGCCATGAACACTGAAGCTTTCTTT
>TRBD2|TRBJ2-3|TRBV3-1|few
CASSPSGVVDTQYF
TGTGCCAGCAGCCCCAGCGGGGTTGTAGATACGCAGTATTTT
>-|TRBJ1-1|TRBV19|-
CASSIDLDTEAFF
TGTGCCAGTAGTATAGATCTAGACACTGAAGCTTTCTTT
>-|TRBJ1-3|TRBV7-2|once
CASSLEEGMGNTIYF
TGTGCCAGCAGCTTAGAGGAGGGAATGGGAAACACCATATATTTT
>TRBD2|TRBJ2-1|TRBV4-1|-
CASSPGRVITSYNEQFF
TGCGCCAGCAGCCCCGGGAGGGTGATAACCTCCTACAATGAGCAGTTCTTC
>-|TRBJ1-4|TRBV7-2|-
CASSLRRAGVKLFF
TGTGCCAGCAGCTTACGCAGGGCGGGGGTCAAACTGTTTTTT
>-|TRBJ2-4|TRBV4-3|few
CASSQKVTWGNIQYF
TGCGCCAGCAGCCAGAAGGTAACATGGGGCAACATTCAGTACTTC
>TRBD2|TRBJ2-1|TRBV20-1|-
CSALAGGRYNEQFF
TGCAGTGCCTTAGCGGGAGGGCGCTACAATGAGCAGTTCTTC
>-|TRBJ2-7|TRBV5-6|-
CASSVQGRLGEQYF
TGTGCCAGCAGCGTCCAGGGGAGGTTGGGCGAGCAGTACTTC
>-|TRBJ1-1|TRBV10-3|-
CAISSGTGAEAFF
TGTGCCATCAGTTCTGGGACCGGGGCTGAAGCTTTCTTT
>-|TRBJ2-3|TRBV2|-
CASSDIDTQYF
TGTGCCAGCAGTGACATAGATACGCAGTATTTT
>TRBD1|TRBJ2-2|TRBV6-6|-
CASRLTGGSTGELSF
TGTGCCAGCAGGTTAACAGGGGGCTCGACCGGGGAGCTGTCTTTT
>-|TRBJ1-1|TRBV6-2/TRBV6-3|few
CASSHRANTEAFF
TGTGCCAGCAGCCACAGGGCGAACACTGAAGCTTTCTTT